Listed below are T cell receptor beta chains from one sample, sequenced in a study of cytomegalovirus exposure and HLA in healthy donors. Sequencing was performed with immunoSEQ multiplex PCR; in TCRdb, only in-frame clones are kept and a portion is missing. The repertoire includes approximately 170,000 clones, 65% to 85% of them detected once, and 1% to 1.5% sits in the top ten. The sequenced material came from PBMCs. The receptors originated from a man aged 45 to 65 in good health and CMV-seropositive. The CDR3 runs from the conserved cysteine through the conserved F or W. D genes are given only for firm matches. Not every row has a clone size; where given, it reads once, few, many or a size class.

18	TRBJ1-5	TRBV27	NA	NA	TGTGCCAGCAGAGACCGTTGGGGGGGCCGTGCAAGCAATCAGCCCCAGCATTTT	CASRDRWGGRASNQPQHF
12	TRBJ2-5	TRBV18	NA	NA	TGTGCCAGCTCACCGGCTGAAGAGACCCAGTACTTC	CASSPAEETQYF
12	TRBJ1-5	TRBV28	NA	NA	TGTGCCTCCCAGTTAGGGGGGGAGTCCCAGCATTTT	CASQLGGESQHF
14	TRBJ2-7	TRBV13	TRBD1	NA	TGTGCCAGCAGCTTCAGGGGGCCCTCCTACGAGCAGTACTTC	CASSFRGPSYEQYF
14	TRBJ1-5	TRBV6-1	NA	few	TGTGCCAGCAGTACTCAGGGTCGCAATCAGCCCCAGCATTTT	CASSTQGRNQPQHF
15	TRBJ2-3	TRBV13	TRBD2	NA	TGTGCCAGCAGCGGCGGGGGGGAAGATACAGATACGCAGTATTTT	CASSGGGEDTDTQYF
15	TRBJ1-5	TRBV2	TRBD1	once	TGTGCCAGCAGCCAGGACAGGGGCTCAAATCAGCCCCAGCATTTT	CASSQDRGSNQPQHF
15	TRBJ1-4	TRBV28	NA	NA	TGTGCCACCAAAACACGGACAGCTAGGAATGAAAAACTGTTTTTT	CATKTRTARNEKLFF
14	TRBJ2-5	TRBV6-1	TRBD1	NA	TGTGCCAGCAAGACAGGGGGCCGCTTGGAGACCCAGTACTTC	CASKTGGRLETQYF
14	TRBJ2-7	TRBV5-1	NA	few	TGCGCCAGCAGCTTGGGAGGGAGAACCTACGAGCAGTACTTC	CASSLGGRTYEQYF
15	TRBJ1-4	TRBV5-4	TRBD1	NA	TGTGCCAGCAGCCCCGGACAGGAGGCGGGTGAAAAACTGTTTTTT	CASSPGQEAGEKLFF
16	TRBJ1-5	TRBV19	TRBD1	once	TGTGCCAGTAAAGTGGGGGACAGGGGAAGAGATCAGCCCCAGCATTTT	CASKVGDRGRDQPQHF
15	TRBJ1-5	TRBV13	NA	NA	TGTGCCAGCAGCTTAGGCCGGGAAGGCAATCAGCCCCAGCATTTT	CASSLGREGNQPQHF
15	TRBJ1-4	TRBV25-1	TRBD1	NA	TGTGCCAGCAGCCAATCTGGGACAGGACCAAGAGAACTGTTTTTT	CASSQSGTGPRELFF
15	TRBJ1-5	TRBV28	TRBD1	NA	TGTGCCAGCAGTCCCGGGACAGGGGGAACTCAGCCCCAGCATTTT	CASSPGTGGTQPQHF
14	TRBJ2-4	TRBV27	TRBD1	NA	TGTGCCAGCAGTTCCACAGGGGGCCCGGGCATTCAGTACTTC	CASSSTGGPGIQYF
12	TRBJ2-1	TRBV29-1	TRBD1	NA	TGCAGCGCCCGGACAGGGGGCAATGAGCAGTTCTTC	CSARTGGNEQFF
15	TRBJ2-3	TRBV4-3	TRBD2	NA	TGCGCCAGCAGCCAAAGGACTAGCGACACAGATACGCAGTATTTT	CASSQRTSDTDTQYF
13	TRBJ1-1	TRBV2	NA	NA	TGTGCCAGCTCTCTAGGCCAGGGCCTCGTAGCTTTCTTT	CASSLGQGLVAFF
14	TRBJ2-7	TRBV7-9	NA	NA	TGTGCCAGCAGCTTGGCGGGGAGCTCCTACGAGCAGTACTTC	CASSLAGSSYEQYF